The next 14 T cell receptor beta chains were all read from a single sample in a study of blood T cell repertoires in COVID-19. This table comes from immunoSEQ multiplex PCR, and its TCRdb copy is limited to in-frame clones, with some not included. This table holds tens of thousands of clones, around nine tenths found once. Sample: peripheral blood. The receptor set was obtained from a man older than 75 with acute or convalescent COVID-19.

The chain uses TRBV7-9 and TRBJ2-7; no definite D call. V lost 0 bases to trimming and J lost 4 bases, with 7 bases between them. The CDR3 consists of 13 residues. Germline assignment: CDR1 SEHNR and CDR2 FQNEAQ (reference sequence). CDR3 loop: CASSLAERYEQYF. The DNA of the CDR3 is TGTGCCAGCAGCTTAGCAGAGCGTTACGAGCAGTACTTC.

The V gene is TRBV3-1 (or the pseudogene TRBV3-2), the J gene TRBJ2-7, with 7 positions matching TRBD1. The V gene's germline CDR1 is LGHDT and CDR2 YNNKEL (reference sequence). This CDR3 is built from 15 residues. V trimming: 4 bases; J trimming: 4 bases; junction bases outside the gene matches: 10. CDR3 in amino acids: CASSPRRDRAYEQYF. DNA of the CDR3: TGTGCCAGCAGCCCACGGAGAGACAGGGCGTACGAGCAGTACTTC.

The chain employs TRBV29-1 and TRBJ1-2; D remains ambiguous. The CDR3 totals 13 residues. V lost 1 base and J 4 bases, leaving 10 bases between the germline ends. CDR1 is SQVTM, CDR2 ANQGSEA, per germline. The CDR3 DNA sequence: TGCAGCGTTGAAGTTGCAGACTCCTATGGCTACACCTTC. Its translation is CSVEVADSYGYTF. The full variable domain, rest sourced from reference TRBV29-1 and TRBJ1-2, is SAVISQKPSRDICQRGTSLTIQCQVDSQVTMMFWYRQQPGQSLTLIATANQGSEATYESGFVIDKFPISRPNLTFSTLTVSNMSPEDSSIYLCSVEVADSYGYTFGSGTRLTVV.

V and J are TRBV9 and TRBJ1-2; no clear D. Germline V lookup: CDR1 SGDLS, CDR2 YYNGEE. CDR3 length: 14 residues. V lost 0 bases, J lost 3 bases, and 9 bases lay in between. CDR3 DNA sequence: TGTGCCAGCAGCGTAGATGGGCAGTACTATGGCTACACCTTC. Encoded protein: CASSVDGQYYGYTF.

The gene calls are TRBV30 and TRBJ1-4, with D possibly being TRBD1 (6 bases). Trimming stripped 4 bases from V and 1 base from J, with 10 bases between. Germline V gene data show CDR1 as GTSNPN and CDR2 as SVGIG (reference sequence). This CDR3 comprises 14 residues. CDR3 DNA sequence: TGTGCCTGGAACCGGGGACAAACTAATGAAAAACTGTTTTTT. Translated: CAWNRGQTNEKLFF.

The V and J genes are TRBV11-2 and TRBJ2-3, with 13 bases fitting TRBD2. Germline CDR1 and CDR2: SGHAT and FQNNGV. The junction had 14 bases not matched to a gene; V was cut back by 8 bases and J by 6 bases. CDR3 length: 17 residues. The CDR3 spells CASGPGTSGAGGDTQYF. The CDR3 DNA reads TGTGCCAGCGGCCCAGGGACTAGCGGGGCCGGCGGGGATACGCAGTATTTT.

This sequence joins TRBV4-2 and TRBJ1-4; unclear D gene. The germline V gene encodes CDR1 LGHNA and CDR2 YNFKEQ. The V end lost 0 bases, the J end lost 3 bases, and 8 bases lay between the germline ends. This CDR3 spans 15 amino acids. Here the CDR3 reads CASSQDPGSNEKLFF. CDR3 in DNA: TGTGCCAGCAGCCAAGATCCGGGGTCTAATGAAAAACTGTTTTTT.

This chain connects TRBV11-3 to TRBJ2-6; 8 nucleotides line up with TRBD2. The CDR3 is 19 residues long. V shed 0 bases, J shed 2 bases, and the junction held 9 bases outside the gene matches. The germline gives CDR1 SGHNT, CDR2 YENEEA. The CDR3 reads CASSLDRASGSPGANVLTF. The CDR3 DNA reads TGTGCCAGCAGCTTAGATCGGGCTAGCGGGTCGCCTGGGGCCAACGTCCTGACTTTC.

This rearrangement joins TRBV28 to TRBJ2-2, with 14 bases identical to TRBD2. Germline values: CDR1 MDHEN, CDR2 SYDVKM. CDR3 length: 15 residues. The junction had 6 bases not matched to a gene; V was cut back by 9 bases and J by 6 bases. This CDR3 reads CASDRLAGGPGELFF. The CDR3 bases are TGTGCCAGTGATAGACTAGCGGGGGGGCCCGGGGAGCTGTTTTTT.

The CDR3 DNA sequence: TGTGCCAGTAGCTGGGGGAGGGACACTGAAGCTTTCTTT. Residues: CASSWGRDTEAFF. The chain links TRBV19 to TRBJ1-1; a possible D gene is TRBD1 (5 bases). This CDR3 region has 13 residues. V was shortened by 6 bases and J by 3 bases, with 11 bases between the two germline ends. CDR1 and CDR2 (germline): LNHDA, SQIVND (reference sequence).

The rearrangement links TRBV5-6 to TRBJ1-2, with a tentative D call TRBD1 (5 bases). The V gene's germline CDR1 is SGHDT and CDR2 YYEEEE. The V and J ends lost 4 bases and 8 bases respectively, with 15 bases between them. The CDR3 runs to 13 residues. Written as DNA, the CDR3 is TGTGCCAGCAGCCCCGGGAGGGGAAGCGGCTACACCTTC. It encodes CASSPGRGSGYTF.

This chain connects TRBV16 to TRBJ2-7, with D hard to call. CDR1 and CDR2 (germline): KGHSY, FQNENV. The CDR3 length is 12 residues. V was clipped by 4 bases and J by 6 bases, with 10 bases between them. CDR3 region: CASSRQWAEQYF. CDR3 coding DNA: TGTGCCAGCAGCCGTCAGTGGGCCGAGCAGTACTTC.

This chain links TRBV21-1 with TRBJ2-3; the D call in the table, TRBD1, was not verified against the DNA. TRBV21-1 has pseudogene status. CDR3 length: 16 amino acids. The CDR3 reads CASSKNPRGFADTQYF. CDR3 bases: TGTGCCAGCAGCAAAAACCCCAGGGGGTTCGCAGATACGCAGTATTTT.

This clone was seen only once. The CDR3 spells CASSLRGYYEQYF. The DNA for the CDR3 is TGTGCCAGCAGCTTAAGGGGTTACTACGAGCAGTACTTC. V is TRBV7-8 and J is TRBJ2-7; the D gene is possibly TRBD1 (5 bases). Germline V lookup: CDR1 SGHVS, CDR2 FQNEAQ. Trimming removed 2 bases from V and 3 bases from J, with 8 bases in between. The CDR3 runs 13 residues.